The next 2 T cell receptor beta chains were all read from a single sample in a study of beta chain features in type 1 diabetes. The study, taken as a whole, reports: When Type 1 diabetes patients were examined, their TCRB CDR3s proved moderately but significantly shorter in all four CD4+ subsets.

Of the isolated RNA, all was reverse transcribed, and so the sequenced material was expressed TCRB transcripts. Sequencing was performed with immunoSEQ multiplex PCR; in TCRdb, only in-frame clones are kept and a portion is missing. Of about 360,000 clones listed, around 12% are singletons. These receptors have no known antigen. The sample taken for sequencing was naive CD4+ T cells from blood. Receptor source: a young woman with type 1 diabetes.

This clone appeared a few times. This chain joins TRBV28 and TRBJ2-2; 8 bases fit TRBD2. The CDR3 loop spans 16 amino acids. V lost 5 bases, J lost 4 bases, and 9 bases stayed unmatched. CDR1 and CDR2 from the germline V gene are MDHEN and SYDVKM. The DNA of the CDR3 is TGTGCCAGCAGTGTACAAGGACTAGCTGGCACCGGGGAGCTGTTTTTT. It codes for CASSVQGLAGTGELFF.

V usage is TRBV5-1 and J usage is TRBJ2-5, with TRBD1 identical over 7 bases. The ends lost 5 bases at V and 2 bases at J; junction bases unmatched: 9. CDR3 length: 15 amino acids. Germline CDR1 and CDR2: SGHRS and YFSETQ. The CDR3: CASSIVGTEQETQYF. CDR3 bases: TGCGCCAGCAGTATTGTGGGGACAGAACAAGAGACCCAGTACTTC.